This TCR beta chain was sequenced in a study of T cells in Graves' hyperthyroidism and ophthalmopathy. The CDR3 runs 19 residues. V was pared by 7 bases and J by 3 bases, with 18 bases of the junction left unmatched. Per the germline V gene, CDR1 is MDHEN and CDR2 is SYDVKM. This sample holds PBMCs from 8.5 to 10 ml fresh peripheral blood. There are many counts of this clonotype. RNA transcripts yielded amplified TCR beta CDR3 regions. Initially, a first-round RT-PCR of the TCR CDR3 employed the HTBI primer set. TCRdb re-called the multiplex PCR reads with MiXCR, one entry per CDR3 protein. The data hold about 400,000 distinct CDR3 sequences, with 14% to 15% observed a single time.

This chain links TRBV28 with TRBJ2-2; 9 nucleotides align to TRBD2. The source of this sequence is a woman in her twenties or thirties with Graves' hyperthyroidism. What was sequenced was blood. The DNA of the CDR3 is TGTGCCAGCACCCCCCCCAGAGTAGCGGGAGCGAGGGACACCGGGGAGCTGTTTTTT. This translates into CASTPPRVAGARDTGELFF.